Given below is one T cell receptor (beta chain) in context. The antigen is not known. The sample originates from a study of neurological immune-mediated disorders. CD4+ or CD8+ T cells at a count of 1 million served as input for the sorted libraries. Study results and limitations: The expanded clones of different subjects shared no CDR3 amino acid sequences (suggesting private repertoires in all groups). While HTLV-1-associated myelopathy showed the greatest TCR clonal expansion, multiple sclerosis showed the least, falling below healthy controls.

Germline assignment: CDR1 SGHDN and CDR2 FVKESK. This CDR3 region has 15 residues. V lost 0 bases and J lost 1, with 9 bases in between. From 15-18 subjects, every sequencing run obtained over 170 million TCR-beta sequences. One entry per CDR3 protein, called by TCRdb with MiXCR from the 5' RACE reads. Of roughly 31,000 distinct CDR3 sequences detected, under 30% appear once; the ten largest clones hold about 27%. The genes are TRBV14 and TRBJ1-1; D remains unclear. The sequence derives from a man between 45 and 60 years old with HTLV-1-associated myelopathy (HAM/TSP). The sample consisted of CD4+ T cells from blood. CDR3 sequence: CASSQDPRPNTEAFF. CDR3 DNA sequence: TGTGCCAGCAGCCAAGATCCCAGACCGAACACTGAAGCTTTCTTT.